This is a list of T cell receptor beta chains from one sample in a study of T cell responses to AZD1222 COVID-19 vaccine. Repertoires were generated with immunoSEQ multiplex PCR, while TCRdb's copy carries only in-frame clones and drops some. The sample consists of 150,000 or so clones, around 93% of them appearing once. Sequencing was performed on peripheral blood, taken 28 days after the second AZD1222 dose. These receptors all come from an adult who received the AZD1222 COVID-19 vaccine. The CDR3 runs from the conserved cysteine through the conserved F or W. Each record gives: CDR3 length, V gene, clone size, J gene, D gene, CDR3 DNA, CDR3 protein. The D gene is left open where the match is weak. Size tells how often a clone was seen (once, few, many) or the class of an expanded clone, and some rows leave it out.

CDR3 length: 12; V gene: TRBV30; clone size: -; J gene: TRBJ2-5; D gene: -; CDR3 DNA: TGTGCCTGGAGTGATAGCTGGGAGACCCAGTACTTC; CDR3 protein: CAWSDSWETQYF
CDR3 length: 12; V gene: TRBV24-1; clone size: -; J gene: TRBJ2-3; D gene: -; CDR3 DNA: TGTGCCACCTCGAGGGGCACAGATACGCAGTATTTT; CDR3 protein: CATSRGTDTQYF
CDR3 length: 12; V gene: TRBV12-3/TRBV12-4; clone size: -; J gene: TRBJ2-7; D gene: -; CDR3 DNA: TGTGCCAGCAGTTATCTGAACTACGAGCAGTACTTC; CDR3 protein: CASSYLNYEQYF
CDR3 length: 11; V gene: TRBV29-1; clone size: medium-sized; J gene: TRBJ1-2; D gene: -; CDR3 DNA: TGCAGCGTTCTGGGGGACTATGGCTACACCTTC; CDR3 protein: CSVLGDYGYTF
CDR3 length: 12; V gene: TRBV5-4; clone size: -; J gene: TRBJ1-1; D gene: -; CDR3 DNA: TGTGCCAGCAGCTTGGATGGCTCTGAAGCTTTCTTT; CDR3 protein: CASSLDGSEAFF
CDR3 length: 18; V gene: TRBV4-2; clone size: -; J gene: TRBJ2-1; D gene: -; CDR3 DNA: TGTGCCAGCAGCCAAGATGGGTCGGGTACTATAGGTGAGAATGAGCAGTTCTTC; CDR3 protein: CASSQDGSGTIGENEQFF
CDR3 length: 15; V gene: TRBV11-2; clone size: -; J gene: TRBJ1-5; D gene: TRBD1; CDR3 DNA: TGTGCCAGCAGCCGAGGGACAGGGGGGAATCAGCCCCAGCATTTT; CDR3 protein: CASSRGTGGNQPQHF
CDR3 length: 14; V gene: TRBV5-8; clone size: -; J gene: TRBJ2-3; D gene: -; CDR3 DNA: TGTGCCAGCAGCTTGGCCTTTGCTACAGATACGCAGTATTTT; CDR3 protein: CASSLAFATDTQYF
CDR3 length: 12; V gene: TRBV11-2; clone size: -; J gene: TRBJ2-1; D gene: -; CDR3 DNA: TGTGCCAGCAGCGTGGTAATGGGTGAGCAGTTCTTC; CDR3 protein: CASSVVMGEQFF
CDR3 length: 16; V gene: TRBV9; clone size: -; J gene: TRBJ2-1; D gene: TRBD2; CDR3 DNA: TGTGCCAGCAGCGTCAATAGCGGGAGCTCCTACAATGAGCAGTTCTTC; CDR3 protein: CASSVNSGSSYNEQFF
CDR3 length: 15; V gene: TRBV15; clone size: -; J gene: TRBJ2-7; D gene: TRBD1; CDR3 DNA: TGTGCCACCAGCAGAGGGGACAGGGAACCCTACGAGCAGTACTTC; CDR3 protein: CATSRGDREPYEQYF
CDR3 length: 15; V gene: TRBV9; clone size: -; J gene: TRBJ1-4; D gene: -; CDR3 DNA: TGTGCCAGCAGCGTAGGGACAGCCTCTAATGAAAAACTGTTTTTT; CDR3 protein: CASSVGTASNEKLFF
CDR3 length: 13; V gene: TRBV9; clone size: -; J gene: TRBJ2-7; D gene: TRBD2; CDR3 DNA: TGTGCCAGCAGCGTCGGGACTAGCGGGGAGCAGTACTTC; CDR3 protein: CASSVGTSGEQYF
CDR3 length: 14; V gene: TRBV28; clone size: -; J gene: TRBJ1-5; D gene: TRBD1; CDR3 DNA: TGTGCCAGCAGTTTTACAGGGACAGGGAAGCCCCAGCATTTT; CDR3 protein: CASSFTGTGKPQHF
CDR3 length: 14; V gene: TRBV10-3; clone size: -; J gene: TRBJ1-1; D gene: -; CDR3 DNA: TGTGCCATCAGTGTTGAGGGGTGGCCCGGTGAAGCTTTCTTT; CDR3 protein: CAISVEGWPGEAFF
CDR3 length: 17; V gene: TRBV5-1; clone size: -; J gene: TRBJ2-2; D gene: TRBD2; CDR3 DNA: TGCGCCAGCAGGCCCCTAGCGGGAGTGTCGAACACCGGGGAGCTGTTTTTT; CDR3 protein: CASRPLAGVSNTGELFF